This T cell receptor (beta chain) was retrieved from a study of blood T cell repertoires in COVID-19. Study-wide context: Acute and convalescent COVID-19 samples came from the United States, Italy and Spain. The cDNA or gDNA used as material had been derived from T cells, B-cell-depleted T cells, or PBMCs.

The ends lost 6 bases at V and 5 bases at J; junction bases unmatched: 19. There are 18 residues in the CDR3. Germline CDR1 reads SGHAT; CDR2 reads FQNNGV. Methods used by the authors: Counts of nucleated cells, estimated from reference gene primer amplification, were obtained. The table came from immunoSEQ multiplex PCR; TCRdb's copy has only in-frame clones and leaves some out. Clone size and the V and J calls come from that table; the DNA yielded D and trimming. Of hundreds of thousands of clones listed, 65% to 90% are singletons. This chain links TRBV11-2 with TRBJ1-1; TRBD1 matches 9 bases. This clonotype originated in a human donor in a cohort sampled during active COVID-19. The sample consisted of peripheral blood. For the CDR3, the DNA is TGTGCCAGCAGACCCACATTTACCCACAGGGGGCTTAAAACTGAAGCTTTCTTT. Its translation: CASRPTFTHRGLKTEAFF.